This TCR beta chain was found in a study of OX40 agonist ivuxolimab in advanced cancers. Repertoires were generated with immunoSEQ multiplex PCR, while TCRdb's copy carries only in-frame clones and drops some. The sample yields 35,000 to 50,000 clones, around 90% seen once. CDR3 length: 16 residues. Germline CDR1 and CDR2: SGHTA and FQGTGA. V dropped 3 bases and J dropped 9 bases, with 18 bases sitting between them. Study outcomes and limitations: Low normalized T-cell clonal expansion also characterized some of the nonresponders.

In the case of this clone: The antigen is not known.

Sequencing used CD4+ or CD8+ T cells sorted from blood, obtained in a trial of the OX40 agonist ivuxolimab. The chain carries TRBV7-3 and TRBJ1-6; a weak D match, TRBD1 (5 bases). The source is an adult with an advanced solid tumor such as melanoma, head and neck, liver or kidney cancer. CDR3 protein: CASSFSGSDITSPLHF. The CDR3 DNA is TGTGCCAGCAGCTTCTCGGGTTCGGACATCACTTCACCCCTCCACTTT. Together with reference TRBV7-3 and TRBJ1-6, the CDR3 gives the full variable domain: GAGVSQTPSNKVTEKGKYVELRCDPISGHTALYWYRQSLGQGPEFLIYFQGTGAADDSGLPNDRFFAVRPEGSVSTLKIQRTERGDSAVYLCASSFSGSDITSPLHFGNGTRLTVT.